The 18 T cell receptor beta chains in this list originate from one sample, sequenced in a study of cytomegalovirus exposure and HLA in healthy donors. With 60 Vbeta and 13 Jbeta primers, the PCR was carried out. Profiling relied on immunoSEQ multiplex PCR, and the TCRdb table lists in-frame clones only, not all of them. The sample includes 130,000 or so clones, around two thirds of them seen just once. Material for sequencing was PBMCs. These receptors were taken from a man between 18 and 29 years old in good health and CMV-seropositive.

This clone was seen a handful of times. The rearrangement joins TRBV7-9 to TRBJ2-7, with 9 bases fitting TRBD1. The CDR3 is 15 residues long. Trimming removed 2 bases from V and 0 bases from J; junction bases left unmatched: 2. Germline CDR1 and CDR2: SEHNR and FQNEAQ (reference sequence). CDR3 sequence (DNA): TGTGCCAGCAGCTTAACAGGGGGCTCCTCCTACGAGCAGTACTTC. Protein sequence: CASSLTGGSSYEQYF.

The chain carries TRBV28 and TRBJ1-5; no clear D. The CDR3 spans 14 residues. The ends were cut back, 2 bases at V and 3 bases at J, with 8 bases in the middle. Germline V gene sequence: CDR1 MDHEN, CDR2 SYDVKM. CDR3 DNA sequence: TGTGCCAGCAGTTTAACCGCGGACAATCAGCCCCAGCATTTT. Its protein is CASSLTADNQPQHF.

The V call is TRBV5-6, the J call TRBJ2-5; 10 bases are shared with TRBD2. The length of the CDR3 is 17 residues. Germline assignment: CDR1 SGHDT and CDR2 YYEEEE. V gave up 4 bases and J gave up 1 base; unmatched junction bases: 10. CDR3 residues: CASSHRTSGETQETQYF. CDR3 in DNA: TGTGCCAGCAGCCATCGGACTAGCGGAGAAACCCAAGAGACCCAGTACTTC.

The rearrangement joins TRBV7-9 to TRBJ1-5; D call uncertain. Deletions cut 2 bases from V and 5 bases from J, with 13 bases between. Per germline, CDR1 SEHNR and CDR2 FQNEAQ (reference sequence). This CDR3 comprises 15 residues. CDR3 nucleotides: TGTGCCAGCAGCTTAATCGGCGACGGAGATCAGCCCCAGCATTTT. Translating it yields CASSLIGDGDQPQHF.

V usage is TRBV5-8 and J usage is TRBJ2-1; D perhaps matches TRBD2 (6 bases). V was cut by 3 bases and J by 4 bases, with 17 bases left in between. Per germline, CDR1 SGHTS and CDR2 YDEGEE. The CDR3 consists of 16 residues. The CDR3 DNA sequence: TGTGCCAGCAGCTCATGGGGGACTTCCGCTTACAATGAGCAGTTCTTC. Residues: CASSSWGTSAYNEQFF.

This clone was counted once. Mismatch with germline at one junction end may stem from a read error. The genes are TRBV5-1 and TRBJ2-1, with a tentative D call TRBD2 (7 bases). Germline V lookup: CDR1 SGHRS, CDR2 YFSETQ. The CDR3 sequence is 15 residues long. The CDR3 nucleotides are TGCGCCAGCAGCTTGGTCGCGGGGGCGGATAATGTGCAGTTCTTC. It encodes CASSLVAGADNVQFF.

The chain carries TRBV5-4 and TRBJ1-1, with 7 bases aligning to TRBD1. Looked up from germline, CDR1 is SGHNT and CDR2 is YYREEE (reference sequence). V gave up 2 bases and J gave up 6 bases; unmatched junction bases: 7. The CDR3 covers 14 residues. The DNA for the CDR3 is TGTGCCAGCAGCTTCACCCGACAGGGCGCTGAAGCTTTCTTT. This translates into CASSFTRQGAEAFF.

The rearrangement uses TRBV2 and TRBJ1-2; 9 bases are a match to TRBD1. The J segment lost 4 bases and the V segment lost 1 base, leaving 10 bases of the junction unmatched. There are 17 residues in the CDR3. Germline CDR1 reads SNHLY; CDR2 reads FYNNEI. The CDR3 DNA reads TGTGCCAGCAGTGAAGTGGTTACAGGGGGCCAGAGCTATGGCTACACCTTC. Protein: CASSEVVTGGQSYGYTF.

The J gene is TRBJ2-7, the V gene TRBV19, with 8 bases identical to TRBD1. In germline, CDR1 is LNHDA, CDR2 SQIVND (reference sequence). With V trimmed by 6 bases and J by 2 bases, 12 bases remained unmatched. The CDR3 is 16 residues long. CDR3 in amino acids: CASRGQGRTQTYEQYF. The CDR3 DNA follows: TGTGCCAGTAGAGGACAGGGAAGGACCCAGACCTACGAGCAGTACTTC.

The table lists this clone with a few counts. The genes are TRBV9 and TRBJ1-6, with D maybe TRBD1 (5 bases). V was clipped by 1 base and J by 13 bases, with 15 bases between them. The CDR3 is 14 amino acids. Germline CDR1 and CDR2: SGDLS and YYNGEE. In DNA, the CDR3 is TGTGCCAGCAGCGTAAAAACAGGCGGTGGTCCCCTCCACTTT. Protein: CASSVKTGGGPLHF.

V usage is TRBV4-1 and J usage is TRBJ2-7, with D possibly TRBD2 on 6 matching bases. CDR3 length: 14 amino acids. Germline lookup yields CDR1 MGHRA and CDR2 YSYEKL. Trimming pared 1 base from V and 3 bases from J, leaving 10 bases between. CDR3 in DNA: TGCGCCAGCAGCCAAGCAGGACTAATCTACGAGCAGTACTTC. Amino acids: CASSQAGLIYEQYF.

The chain uses TRBV27 and TRBJ2-7; the match to TRBD2 covers 9 bases. There are 16 residues in the CDR3. Looked up from germline, CDR1 is MNHEY and CDR2 is SMNVEV (reference sequence). Trimming removed 2 bases from V and 3 bases from J; junction bases left unmatched: 8. CDR3 DNA sequence: TGTGCCAGCAGTTTAGTCCCGCGACTAGCGGTCTACGAGCAGTACTTC. Its protein is CASSLVPRLAVYEQYF.

The rearrangement joins TRBV25-1 to TRBJ2-3; 13 bases are a match to TRBD2. The CDR3 loop spans 16 amino acids. CDR1 and CDR2 from the germline V gene are MGHDK and SYGVNS. V was clipped by 5 bases and J by 1 base; unmatched bases: 3. In nucleotides, the CDR3 is TGTGCCAGCAGTAAGGGACTAGCGGGGCGCACAGATACGCAGTATTTT. Protein product: CASSKGLAGRTDTQYF.

This chain joins TRBV6-6 and TRBJ1-2; possible D gene TRBD1, 6 bases. Trimming shortened V by 6 bases and J by 8 bases, and 16 bases separated the two germline ends. From germline, CDR1 is MNHNY and CDR2 SVGAGI (reference sequence). This CDR3 contains 13 residues. CDR3 bases: TGTGCCAGCAGCCTGGGACATCTCGACGGCTACACCTTC. Amino acids: CASSLGHLDGYTF.

V and J are TRBV5-6 and TRBJ1-2, with TRBD1 as a possible D gene (6 bases). The germline CDR1 and CDR2 sequences are SGHDT and YYEEEE. The CDR3 sequence is 13 residues long. Trimming cost V 4 bases and J 3 bases, with 10 bases left between them. This chain's CDR3 is CASSQGTYYGYTF. DNA for the CDR3: TGTGCCAGCAGCCAAGGGACATACTATGGCTACACCTTC.

The chain has TRBV5-1 and TRBJ2-3; 8 bases align to TRBD1. The germline CDR1 and CDR2 sequences are SGHRS and YFSETQ. CDR3 length equals 14 residues. Losses at the gene ends were 4 bases for V and 3 bases for J; bases not matched to a gene: 4. The CDR3 DNA reads as TGCGCCAGCAGCCGCAGACAGGGGACAGATACGCAGTATTTT. Amino acids: CASSRRQGTDTQYF.

Only one count was recorded for this clone. Additional DNA sequences in this sample encode the identical CDR3. The chain joins TRBV4-3 to TRBJ2-2; TRBD1 might be the D (6 bases). The CDR3 totals 16 residues. The ends were cut back, 0 bases at V and 6 bases at J, with 14 bases in the middle. Germline V lookup: CDR1 LGHNA, CDR2 YSLEER. CDR3 coding DNA: TGCGCCAGCAGCCAAGATCTGGGGGCGAGGGCCGGGGAGCTGTTTTTT. Translated: CASSQDLGARAGELFF.

In its sample, this clone was seen once. The chain employs TRBV7-6 and TRBJ1-2, with D hard to call. The CDR3 is made up of 15 amino acids. CDR1 SGHVS and CDR2 FNYEAQ come from the germline V gene. The V end was cut by 3 bases, the J end by 0 bases, with 11 bases between. This CDR3 is CASSFGGLPNYGYTF. In DNA form, the CDR3 reads TGTGCCAGCAGCTTTGGCGGACTACCTAACTATGGCTACACCTTC.